Sequencing of this T cell receptor (beta chain) was carried out in a study of CD8+ T cells in alopecia areata. cDNA reverse transcribed from extracted RNA served as the sequencing template. TCRdb keeps only in-frame clones here, not all; method: immunoSEQ multiplex PCR. The table includes 160,000 or so clones, roughly 60% detected once. This CDR3 has 16 amino acids. The ends lost 0 bases at V and 3 bases at J; junction bases unmatched: 5. CDR1 SGHRS and CDR2 YFSETQ come from the germline V gene. Indicated treatment: oral pan-JAK inhibitor, 5-10 mg twice daily. This chain links TRBV5-1 with TRBJ2-5; TRBD1 aligns across 10 bases. The TCR originated in a human donor with alopecia areata. The source material was CD4+ T cells sorted from blood, sampled between weeks 55 and 65, from a patient treated with tofacitinib. The CDR3 DNA sequence: TGCGCCAGCAGCTTGGAGAGGGGACAGGGGAAAGAGACCCAGTACTTC. Translated, it gives CASSLERGQGKETQYF.